A single sample is the source of the 2 T cell receptor beta chains below, sequenced in a study of cytomegalovirus exposure and HLA in healthy donors. Amplification used 60 Vbeta primers and 13 Jbeta primers. The protocol was immunoSEQ multiplex PCR, while the TCRdb copy is restricted to in-frame clones and leaves out a portion. The sample holds under 75,000 clones, over 70% seen once. The sample consisted of PBMCs. The receptors were sampled from a human donor in good health.

This clone has just a few counts. This chain uses TRBV6-4 with TRBJ1-4, with D possibly TRBD1 on 6 matching bases. CDR3 length equals 17 residues. V gave up 6 bases and J gave up 7 bases, with 24 bases separating them. CDR1 and CDR2 (germline): MRHNA, SNTAGT. The CDR3 region is CASSPGQGSLSSEKLFF. CDR3 DNA: TGTGCCAGCAGCCCCGGGCAGGGGAGCCTCAGCAGTGAAAAACTGTTTTTT.

This chain joins TRBV19 and TRBJ1-5; 7 bases line up with TRBD1. CDR1 is LNHDA, CDR2 SQIVND, per germline (reference sequence). The CDR3 length is 15 residues. V was pared by 3 bases and J by 4 bases, with 6 bases of the junction left unmatched. CDR3 DNA: TGTGCCAGTAGTATGGTGGACAGGCCAAATCAGCCCCAGCATTTT. It is translated as CASSMVDRPNQPQHF.